The 20 T cell receptor beta chains presented below share a single source sample, sequenced in a study of CD8+CD57+ T cells in acquired aplastic anemia (dated by TCRdb to 2016 to 2018). TCRdb records Illumina HiSeq 2000 as the sequencer. Genomic DNA served as template for TCR beta VDJ combination and CDR3 sequence profiling. In TCRdb, the public reads were trimmed at Q25 with fastp and aligned with MiXCR, with productive beta chains retained. One record per CDR3 amino acid sequence lists the most common genes and DNA. This sample has some 130,000 distinct CDR3 sequences in its table, and around two fifths of those were observed once. The top ten clonotypes cover 8.4% of the sample. Sequenced sample: sorted CD4+, CD8+, or CD8+CD57+ T cells (not recorded which) from PBMCs. These receptor sequences come from a human donor in good health, serving as a control.

This clonotype was detected many times. The CDR3 DNA reads as TGTGCCAGCAGCACCAGTATGACAGGGGCCAATGAGCAGTTCTTC. Encoded protein: CASSTSMTGANEQFF. The chain combines TRBV7-7 with TRBJ2-1; 8 bases are a match to TRBD1. The CDR3 covers 15 residues. CDR1 is SSHAT and CDR2 is FNYEAQ in the germline V gene (reference sequence). V lost 5 bases, J lost 6 bases, and 9 bases stayed unmatched.

This clonotype was detected ten times or more. The J gene is TRBJ1-1, the V gene TRBV12-3 or TRBV12-4; D remains ambiguous. This CDR3 has 14 amino acids. Trimming pared 9 bases from V and 2 bases from J, leaving 16 bases between. The CDR3 reads CASQFGVENTEAFF. The CDR3 region has the DNA TGTGCCAGTCAGTTTGGGGTGGAAAACACTGAAGCTTTCTTT.

With respect to this clonotype: Relative to the germline gene, one junction end is altered; a read error may explain this. The rearrangement uses TRBV20-1 and TRBJ1-2, with 10 bases aligning to TRBD1. Germline CDR1 and CDR2: DFQATT and SNEGSKA (reference sequence). The CDR3 covers 11 residues. Here the CDR3 reads CSAGRDRGIAF. Here the CDR3 DNA reads TGCAGCGCCGGCCGGGACAGGGGAATTGCCTTC.

This clonotype was recorded many times. The chain links TRBV29-1 to TRBJ2-3, with 7 positions matching TRBD2. The CDR3 extends over 16 amino acids. The J segment lost 0 bases and the V segment lost 0 bases, leaving 6 bases of the junction unmatched. The V gene's germline CDR1 is SQVTM and CDR2 ANQGSEA. CDR3 amino acids: CSVEDDGRPSTDTQYF. DNA of the CDR3: TGCAGCGTTGAAGATGACGGGAGGCCCAGCACAGATACGCAGTATTTT.

J is TRBJ1-5 and V is TRBV13; D perhaps matches TRBD1 (5 bases). In germline, CDR1 is PRHDT, CDR2 FYEKMQ (reference sequence). The CDR3 spans 14 residues. V lost 5 bases to trimming and J lost 6 bases, with 14 bases between them. As DNA, the CDR3 is TGTGCCAGCAGCCCCCGCGGGGCGGGTCAGCCCCAGCATTTT. This translates into CASSPRGAGQPQHF.

The chain joins TRBV25-1 to TRBJ2-1; D may match TRBD1 or TRBD2 (5 bases each). Trimming stripped 5 bases from V and 10 bases from J, with 21 bases between. This CDR3 has 15 amino acids. CDR1 is MGHDK and CDR2 is SYGVNS in the germline V gene. This CDR3 reads CASSRPGNPGAEQFF. The CDR3 DNA is TGTGCCAGCAGTCGCCCCGGGAACCCCGGGGCCGAGCAGTTCTTC.

This chain joins TRBV10-3 and TRBJ1-2, with D uncertain. The germline gives CDR1 ENHRY, CDR2 SYGVKD. Trimming shortened V by 2 bases and J by 4 bases, and 20 bases separated the two germline ends. CDR3 size: 17 residues. DNA for the CDR3: TGTGCCATCAGTGAGCTGGAGGTAACCCCGCGCCCCTATGGCTACACCTTC. This translates into CAISELEVTPRPYGYTF.

This clonotype was seen ten or more times. This chain joins TRBV6-6 and TRBJ1-1; weak D call: TRBD1 (5 bases). V lost 2 bases, J lost 3 bases, and 10 bases lay in between. The V gene's germline CDR1 is MNHNY and CDR2 SVGAGI (reference sequence). The CDR3 is 14 amino acids. In DNA, the CDR3 is TGTGCCAGCAGTTACGGGGGTGGTGACACTGAAGCTTTCTTT. This encodes CASSYGGGDTEAFF.

The table lists this clonotype with a few counts. A much larger clone differs from this one at a single base, so this may be a read error. The chain employs TRBV6-5 and TRBJ1-5; D is unresolved. The CDR3 is made up of 14 amino acids. CDR1 is MNHEY, CDR2 SVGAGI, per germline. Deletions cut 2 bases from V and 6 bases from J, with 11 bases between. The CDR3 region is CASSYGTAGQPQHF. CDR3 nucleotides: TGTGCCAGCAGTTACGGTACGGCCGGTCAGCCCCAGCATTTT.

This clonotype was detected ten times or more. The chain recombines TRBV4-1 with TRBJ2-1; 12 bases match TRBD2. The CDR3 covers 17 residues. The ends lost 3 bases at V and 7 bases at J; junction bases unmatched: 10. Germline CDR1 is MGHRA and CDR2 is YSYEKL. The CDR3 DNA follows: TGCGCCAGCAGCCATTACCTAGCGGGAGGGCCTAGTAATGAGCAGTTCTTC. Amino acids: CASSHYLAGGPSNEQFF.

There are many counts of this clonotype. A junction end diverges from the germline sequence, so it may reflect a read error. The gene calls are TRBV11-2 and TRBJ2-7; 9 nucleotides match TRBD2. The germline V gene has CDR1 SGHAT and CDR2 FQNNGV. The CDR3 is made up of 16 amino acids. In nucleotides, the CDR3 is TGTGCCAGCCGCTTTCGGGGGCGGGAGGGCCGCTACGAGCAGTACTTC. Protein: CASRFRGREGRYEQYF.

The chain links TRBV3-1 to TRBJ2-1; possibly TRBD2 for D (7 bases). CDR1 and CDR2 (germline): LGHDT, YNNKEL (reference sequence). The CDR3 contains 16 residues. The V and J ends lost 4 bases and 9 bases respectively, with 22 bases between them. DNA of the CDR3: TGTGCCAGCAGCCGGGGGGGCTACAGGACCCACGGTGAGCAGTTCTTC. Translated, it gives CASSRGGYRTHGEQFF.

This clonotype showed up many times. The CDR3 here is CASTLRRDPNYGYTF. The CDR3, as DNA: TGTGCCAGCACCCTCCGTCGGGACCCTAACTATGGCTACACCTTC. V and J are TRBV6-1 and TRBJ1-2; the D gene is possibly TRBD1 (5 bases). V lost 7 bases, J lost 0 bases, and 15 bases lay in between. CDR1 MNHNS and CDR2 SASEGT come from the germline V gene. The CDR3 has 15 amino acids.

This clonotype was detected many times. The chain joins TRBV11-2 to TRBJ2-7, with 16 positions matching TRBD2. This CDR3 has 20 amino acids. Germline trimming cut 1 base from V and 4 bases from J; bases unmatched to any gene: 13. Germline V gene lookup returns CDR1 SGHAT and CDR2 FQNNGV. CDR3 region: CASSLVGGKGLAGGRYEQYF. For the CDR3, the DNA is TGTGCCAGCAGCTTAGTAGGGGGAAAGGGACTAGCGGGAGGGAGGTACGAGCAGTACTTC.

The genes are TRBV6-4 and TRBJ2-1, with D uncertain. Germline assignment: CDR1 MRHNA and CDR2 SNTAGT. The CDR3 totals 13 residues. Trimming took off 4 bases at V and 7 bases at J, with 11 bases between the two ends. The chain's CDR3 is CASSAAPTNEQFF. The CDR3 DNA follows: TGTGCCAGCAGTGCCGCCCCCACGAATGAGCAGTTCTTC.

This clonotype was counted ten times or more. V and J are TRBV7-8 and TRBJ1-2, with 7 bases identical to TRBD1. The CDR3 totals 14 residues. The trim removed 2 bases at V and 4 bases at J, leaving 4 bases unmatched. Germline assignment: CDR1 SGHVS and CDR2 FQNEAQ. Here the CDR3 DNA reads TGTGCCAGCAGCTTAAGACAGGGAGGCTATGGCTACACCTTC. Its protein product is CASSLRQGGYGYTF.

The J gene is TRBJ2-1, the V gene TRBV18; D possibly corresponds to TRBD2 (6 bases). The germline V gene encodes CDR1 KGHSH and CDR2 LQKENI. Trimming stripped 0 bases from V and 9 bases from J, with 12 bases between. The CDR3 runs to 14 residues. CDR3 loop: CASSPPWGVLEQFF. CDR3 DNA: TGTGCCAGCTCACCACCGTGGGGGGTCCTTGAGCAGTTCTTC.

The sample holds a few counts of this clonotype. A read error may be the cause here, since a much bigger clone is one base away. The rearrangement joins TRBV20-1 to TRBJ1-1; the D is unclear. Germline loops: CDR1 DFQATT, CDR2 SNEGSKA (reference sequence). There are 13 residues in the CDR3. The CDR3 DNA follows: TGCAGTGCTAGAAGGCTGGAAGGCACTGGAGCTTTCTTT. It encodes CSARRLEGTGAFF.

In nucleotides, the CDR3 is TGTGCCAGCAGCCCCGGGACTGAGCATGAGCAGTACTTC. Protein product: CASSPGTEHEQYF. This chain uses TRBV7-2 with TRBJ2-7; TRBD2 is a possible D gene (6 bases). The CDR3 runs 13 residues. Trimming shortened V by 5 bases and J by 7 bases, and 15 bases separated the two germline ends. The germline V gene encodes CDR1 SGHTA and CDR2 FQGNSA.

About this clonotype: A clone one base away is much larger, so this may be a read error. The chain recombines TRBV5-1 with TRBJ2-3, with D possibly being TRBD2 (6 bases). The CDR3 is made up of 15 amino acids. CDR1 is SGHRS, CDR2 YFSETQ, per germline. CDR3 in amino acids: CAGSLEGGSTDTQYF. DNA of the CDR3: TGCGCCGGCAGCTTGGAGGGCGGGAGCACAGATACGCAGTATTTT.